Shown below are 9 T cell receptor beta chains from a single sample sequenced in a study of CD8 T cells in ankylosing spondylitis. Their target antigens are unknown. TCRdb processed the 5' RACE reads anew with MiXCR; each CDR3 protein has one entry. The sample comprises hundreds of thousands of distinct CDR3 sequences, around 11% of which are singletons, and 0.51% rests with the top ten. Whole-study results and caveats: Among TCR beta sequences, a motif of roughly 8 highly homologous variants appeared characteristic of ankylosing spondylitis blood.

The source material was blood, either unsorted or a sorted T cell fraction (not recorded which). The origin of the receptors is a male donor with ankylosing spondylitis.

This clonotype was detected many times. The chain links TRBV29-1 to TRBJ2-1; D may be TRBD2 (5 bases). V gave up 4 bases and J gave up 7 bases, with 14 bases separating them. The CDR3 has 13 residues. Germline values: CDR1 SQVTM, CDR2 ANQGSEA. The CDR3 loop reads CSVGGLGLNEQFF. CDR3 coding DNA: TGCAGCGTTGGAGGGTTAGGGCTGAATGAGCAGTTCTTC.

V gene TRBV4-2 combines with J gene TRBJ2-5; 9 bases are a match to TRBD1. Trimming took 2 bases from V and 1 from J; bases not matched to a gene: 11. CDR3 size: 18 residues. Germline-derived CDR1 and CDR2 are LGHNA and YNFKEQ. DNA of the CDR3: TGTGCCAGCAGCCAACAAAAAGCCGGGACAGGGCTCCAAGAGACCCAGTACTTC. Translating gives CASSQQKAGTGLQETQYF.

At least ten counts were recorded for this clonotype. This chain connects TRBV2 to TRBJ1-1; D is unresolved. Germline V gene sequence: CDR1 SNHLY, CDR2 FYNNEI. The ends were cut back, 4 bases at V and 3 bases at J, with 12 bases in the middle. This CDR3 contains 14 residues. CDR3 sequence reads: CASSVEGRDTEAFF. In nucleotides, the CDR3 is TGTGCCAGCAGTGTAGAGGGTCGTGACACTGAAGCTTTCTTT.

The chain joins TRBV9 to TRBJ2-7, with TRBD2 matching 12 bases. CDR3 length: 16 residues. Trimming cost V 4 bases and J 2 bases; bases outside gene matches: 7. Germline-derived CDR1 and CDR2 are SGDLS and YYNGEE. In DNA form, the CDR3 reads TGTGCCAGCAGCTCCAGGACTAGCGGGGCCCCCTACGAGCAGTACTTC. Its protein product is CASSSRTSGAPYEQYF.

A few counts support this clonotype. V is TRBV7-2 and J is TRBJ2-5; 10 nucleotides line up with TRBD1. The ends lost 5 bases at V and 10 bases at J; junction bases unmatched: 7. The CDR3 runs 13 residues. Germline V CDR1 and CDR2: SGHTA, FQGNSA. CDR3 in amino acids: CASSPGQGWDQYF. Here the CDR3 DNA reads TGTGCCAGCAGCCCGGGACAGGGGTGGGACCAGTACTTC.

This chain connects TRBV6-4 to TRBJ2-2; perhaps TRBD2 as D (5 bases). The ends were cut back, 6 bases at V and 6 bases at J, with 11 bases in the middle. CDR1 is MRHNA and CDR2 is SNTAGT in the germline V gene. This CDR3 is 13 amino acids long. DNA of the CDR3: TGTGCCAGCAGACCGGACTGGGCCGGGGAGCTGTTTTTT. This codes for CASRPDWAGELFF.

This clonotype was counted only a few times. The CDR3 coding sequence is TGTGCCATCAGTGAGTCAGGGGTTATGAACACTGAAGCTTTCTTT. Translating it yields CAISESGVMNTEAFF. The rearrangement uses TRBV10-3 and TRBJ1-1; D might be TRBD1 (5 bases). The V and J ends lost 0 bases and 0 bases respectively, with 8 bases between them. Germline V gene lookup returns CDR1 ENHRY and CDR2 SYGVKD. The CDR3 consists of 15 residues.

This clonotype was observed at least ten times. The chain couples TRBV5-1 to TRBJ2-1; 14 bases line up with TRBD2. V gave up 2 bases and J gave up 6 bases; unmatched junction bases: 4. Germline lookup yields CDR1 SGHRS and CDR2 YFSETQ. The CDR3 extends over 16 amino acids. The CDR3 DNA follows: TGCGCCAGCAGCTTAGGGACTAGCGGGGGCCCCAATGAGCAGTTCTTC. Amino acids: CASSLGTSGGPNEQFF.

This chain joins TRBV20-1 and TRBJ1-4; tentative D call: TRBD1 (5 bases). The CDR3 covers 13 residues. V gave up 8 bases and J gave up 8 bases, with 18 bases separating them. CDR1 DFQATT and CDR2 SNEGSKA come from the germline V gene (reference sequence). This CDR3 reads CSTTRDSGEKLFF. CDR3 bases: TGCAGTACTACCCGGGACTCAGGGGAAAAACTGTTTTTT.